One and the same sample provided the 15 T cell receptor beta chains below, sequenced in a study of vaccination effects on CD4 cells after COVID-19. Profiling relied on immunoSEQ multiplex PCR, and the TCRdb table lists in-frame clones only, not all of them. The repertoire holds 25,000 to 35,000 clones, with 70% to 85% as singletons. Culture lasted around eleven days before CD4+ T cell isolation. Two-dose vaccination with either BNT162b2 or mRNA-1273 was given to the participants. No antigens are known for them. The specimen was CD4+ T cells from PBMCs cultured without peptide, collected after COVID-19 vaccination. These receptors came from a human donor who received a COVID-19 vaccine.

The CDR3 is CASSGGGNTEAFF. Written as DNA, the CDR3 is TGCGCCAGCTCGGGTGGGGGGAACACTGAAGCTTTCTTT. The genes are TRBV5-1 and TRBJ1-1; maybe TRBD1 (5 bases). V gave up 7 bases and J gave up 1 base, with 11 bases separating them. Germline V gives CDR1 SGHRS, CDR2 YFSETQ. The CDR3 spans 13 residues.

This clone has a handful of counts. This chain joins TRBV5-1 and TRBJ2-2; 11 bases match TRBD2. The CDR3 is 17 amino acids. The germline gives CDR1 SGHRS, CDR2 YFSETQ. V shed 3 bases, J shed 4 bases, and the junction held 8 bases outside the gene matches. Here the CDR3 reads CASSYGTSGRVTGELFF. The CDR3, as DNA: TGCGCCAGCAGCTATGGGACTAGCGGAAGGGTCACCGGGGAGCTGTTTTTT. Using reference TRBV5-1 and TRBJ2-2 for the parts outside the CDR3, the full variable domain is KAGVTQTPRYLIKTRGQQVTLSCSPISGHRSVSWYQQTPGQGLQFLFEYFSETQRNKGNFPGRFSGRQFSNSRSEMNVSTLELGDSALYLCASSYGTSGRVTGELFFGEGSRLTVL.

The chain is built from TRBV18 and TRBJ1-4; 9 nucleotides agree with TRBD1. Looked up from germline, CDR1 is KGHSH and CDR2 is LQKENI. V shed 3 bases and J 5 bases; nucleotides not matched to a gene: 4. This CDR3 has 15 amino acids. CDR3 region: CASSPRQGGNEKLFF. The CDR3 DNA reads TGTGCCAGCTCACCCCGACAGGGGGGGAATGAAAAACTGTTTTTT.

The chain employs TRBV9 and TRBJ2-4; D unclear. Germline loops: CDR1 SGDLS, CDR2 YYNGEE. Trimming pared 0 bases from V and 6 bases from J, leaving 10 bases between. The CDR3 has 14 residues. DNA for the CDR3: TGTGCCAGCAGCGTAGGGGATGGACCAAACATTCAGTACTTC. Its protein is CASSVGDGPNIQYF. The full variable domain, rest sourced from reference TRBV9 and TRBJ2-4, is DSGVTQTPKHLITATGQRVTLRCSPRSGDLSVYWYQQSLDQGLQFLIQYYNGEERAKGNILERFSAQQFPDLHSELNLSSLELGDSALYFCASSVGDGPNIQYFGAGTRLSVL.

This chain uses TRBV15 with TRBJ1-2; possible D gene TRBD1, 6 bases. The V and J ends lost 0 bases and 4 bases respectively, with 12 bases between them. From germline, CDR1 is LNHNV and CDR2 YYDKDF (reference sequence). The CDR3 runs 15 residues. This CDR3 reads CATSRDRDTVYGYTF. The DNA for the CDR3 is TGTGCCACCAGCAGAGATAGGGACACCGTCTATGGCTACACCTTC.

This clone was counted only a few times. This chain joins TRBV30 and TRBJ1-2; D not certain. The V end was cut by 3 bases, the J end by 8 bases, with 13 bases between. The CDR3 consists of 12 residues. The germline CDR1 and CDR2 sequences are GTSNPN and SVGIG (reference sequence). The CDR3 region is CAWRMGSGGYTF. The CDR3 DNA reads TGTGCCTGGAGGATGGGAAGTGGGGGCTACACCTTC.

This clone was found a few times. V usage is TRBV19 and J usage is TRBJ1-5; 7 bases align to TRBD1. The CDR3 covers 13 residues. The J segment lost 4 bases and the V segment lost 6 bases, leaving 3 bases of the junction unmatched. Per the germline V gene, CDR1 is LNHDA and CDR2 is SQIVND (reference sequence). CDR3 nucleotides: TGTGCCAGTAGGCCGACAGGGAATCAGCCCCAGCATTTT. Translating gives CASRPTGNQPQHF.

The chain has TRBV6-5 and TRBJ2-7; D gene uncertain. In germline, CDR1 is MNHEY, CDR2 SVGAGI. The CDR3 extends over 13 amino acids. V was trimmed by 9 bases and J by 1 base, leaving 13 bases between them. The CDR3 bases are TGTGCCAGTTCCCTGACGGTATCCTACGAGCAGTACTTC. Amino acids: CASSLTVSYEQYF.

The chain is built from TRBV3-1 (or the pseudogene TRBV3-2) and TRBJ2-7; TRBD1 might be the D (6 bases). The germline V gene encodes CDR1 LGHDT and CDR2 YNNKEL (reference sequence). Between the trimmed V and J ends, which lost 4 bases and 8 bases, there was a span of 18 bases. This CDR3 is 14 amino acids long. For the CDR3, the DNA is TGTGCCAGCAGCCCAATTCTAGAAGGGACACAGCAGTACTTC. Translating it yields CASSPILEGTQQYF.

The chain combines TRBV27 with TRBJ2-3; no clear D. Trimming left V 5 bases short and J 4 bases short, with 13 bases between. The CDR3 totals 14 residues. Germline V lookup: CDR1 MNHEY, CDR2 SMNVEV (reference sequence). The CDR3 loop reads CASSPQGPADTQYF. In DNA form, the CDR3 reads TGTGCCAGCAGTCCCCAAGGACCGGCAGATACGCAGTATTTT.

The chain uses TRBV4-1 and TRBJ1-2; 9 bases agree with TRBD1. From germline, CDR1 is MGHRA and CDR2 YSYEKL. This CDR3 is 14 amino acids long. Losses at the gene ends were 3 bases for V and 8 bases for J; bases not matched to a gene: 7. The CDR3 coding sequence is TGCGCCAGCAGCCACCCGGAACAGGGGGCCGGCTACACCTTC. Translation: CASSHPEQGAGYTF.

The CDR3 nucleotides read TGTGCCAGCAGTAACAGACAGGGGAGCTATGGCTACACCTTC. Protein product: CASSNRQGSYGYTF. The chain has TRBV27 and TRBJ1-2; 8 bases are a match to TRBD1. Germline trimming cut 5 bases from V and 4 bases from J; bases unmatched to any gene: 6. The CDR3 spans 14 residues. Per the germline V gene, CDR1 is MNHEY and CDR2 is SMNVEV (reference sequence).

The V gene is TRBV6-5, the J gene TRBJ1-4; perhaps TRBD1 as D (6 bases). V lost 6 bases, J lost 5 bases, and 16 bases lay in between. Germline CDR1 MNHEY, CDR2 SVGAGI. This CDR3 region has 15 residues. CDR3 nucleotide sequence: TGTGCCAGCAGACCCCGGGGGGCGCGGAATGAAAAACTGTTTTTT. Translated, it gives CASRPRGARNEKLFF.

This chain links TRBV19 with TRBJ2-7; 11 nucleotides agree with TRBD2. V dropped 5 bases and J dropped 1; count of bases not matched to a gene: 7. Germline assignment: CDR1 LNHDA and CDR2 SQIVND (reference sequence). The CDR3 consists of 16 residues. The chain's CDR3 is CASSARTSGPSYEQYF. The CDR3, as DNA: TGTGCCAGTAGTGCCAGGACTAGCGGGCCTTCCTACGAGCAGTACTTC. Full variable domain (outside the CDR3, taken from reference TRBV19 and TRBJ2-7): DGGITQSPKYLFRKEGQNVTLSCEQNLNHDAMYWYRQDPGQGLRLIYYSQIVNDFQKGDIAEGYSVSREKKESFPLTVTSAQKNPTAFYLCASSARTSGPSYEQYFGPGTRLTVT.

This clone has more than one count but fewer than ten. This chain's CDR3 is CASSTTTGELFF. DNA of the CDR3: TGTGCCAGCAGTACAACCACCGGGGAGCTGTTTTTT. This chain links TRBV6-1 with TRBJ2-2; D is unclear. The V gene's germline CDR1 is MNHNS and CDR2 SASEGT. Deletions cut 5 bases from V and 4 bases from J, with 5 bases between. This CDR3 is built from 12 residues.